The clone carrying this TCR beta chain was recorded many times. Antigen specificity is unknown. No ophthalmopathy within 18 months of follow-up signified stable hyperthyroidism. Hyperthyroidism was new, under 2 months, in patients aged 18 to 65. The entry originates in a study of Graves' ophthalmopathy and Graves' hyperthyroidism. Study results and caveats: Between ophthalmopathy and stable hyperthyroidism, a 13-signature model drew a separation with about 88% sensitivity and around 80% specificity.

RNA transcripts were the source from which TCR beta CDR3 regions were amplified. A first-round RT-PCR used HTBI primers, followed by a second-round multiplex PCR. TCRdb recomputed calls from the multiplex PCR reads with MiXCR, one row per CDR3 protein. Here the sample spans some 350,000 distinct CDR3 sequences, roughly 17% being singletons. CDR3 size: 14 residues. Germline V gives CDR1 MNHEY, CDR2 SVGAGI. Trimming took 2 bases from V and 4 from J, leaving 9 bases between them. The chain has TRBV6-5 and TRBJ1-5, with TRBD1 as a possible D gene (5 bases). This clonotype was sampled from an adult woman with stable Graves' hyperthyroidism. The source material was peripheral blood. The CDR3 region has the DNA TGTGCCAGCAGTTACGGCGGGGGTAATCAGCCCCAGCATTTT. Translated: CASSYGGGNQPQHF.